This TCR beta chain comes out of a study of T cell changes during pregnancy in multiple sclerosis. Repertoires were generated with immunoSEQ multiplex PCR, while TCRdb's copy carries only in-frame clones and drops some. Of around 100,000 clones detected, 90% appear once; the ten largest clones hold around 0.8%. This clone was observed a single time. The CDR3 has 14 amino acids. Germline values: CDR1 SGHTA, CDR2 FQGNSA. V was pared by 6 bases and J by 0 bases, with 10 bases between. The starting material was peripheral blood, obtained in the second trimester of pregnancy. This TCR came from a female donor in good health, enrolled as a control in a pregnancy study. The chain uses TRBV7-2 and TRBJ2-3, with D uncertain. As DNA, the CDR3 is TGTGCCAGCAGGGGCTGGCGTAGCACAGATACGCAGTATTTT. Its translation is CASRGWRSTDTQYF.